The source of this T cell receptor beta chain is a study of T cell clonotyping in hematopoietic cell transplantation. Here immunoSEQ multiplex PCR was the method, and the copy in TCRdb shows in-frame clones only, minus some. The sample lists some 13,000 clones, more than 80% occurring once. The CDR3 loop spans 15 amino acids. Germline CDR1 MDHEN, CDR2 SYDVKM. V was trimmed by 4 bases and J by 0 bases, leaving 13 bases between them. Material: peripheral blood mononuclear cells. The chain is built from TRBV28 and TRBJ2-7; D may be TRBD1 or TRBD2 (5 bases each). This TCR was sampled from a man aged 30 to 45 in good health. Some clones in this sample may be carry-over from other donors' samples. CDR3 in amino acids: CASSSGTAVSYEQYF. Here the CDR3 DNA reads TGTGCCAGCAGTTCCGGGACGGCGGTCTCCTACGAGCAGTACTTC.